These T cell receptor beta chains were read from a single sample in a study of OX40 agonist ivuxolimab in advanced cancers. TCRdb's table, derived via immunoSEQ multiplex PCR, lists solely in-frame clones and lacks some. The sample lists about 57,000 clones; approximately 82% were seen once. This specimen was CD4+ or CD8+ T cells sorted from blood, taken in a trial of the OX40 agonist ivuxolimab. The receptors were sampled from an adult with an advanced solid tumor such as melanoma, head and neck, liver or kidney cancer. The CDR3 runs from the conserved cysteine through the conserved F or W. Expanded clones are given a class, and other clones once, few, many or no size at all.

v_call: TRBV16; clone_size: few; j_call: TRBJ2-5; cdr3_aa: CASSRTDRQFQETQYF
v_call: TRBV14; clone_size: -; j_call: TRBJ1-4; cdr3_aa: CASSRGDGFNEKLFF
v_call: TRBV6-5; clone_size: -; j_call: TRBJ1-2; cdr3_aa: CASSWTGSSYGYTF
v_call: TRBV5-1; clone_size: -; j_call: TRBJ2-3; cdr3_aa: CASSGRELGADTQYF
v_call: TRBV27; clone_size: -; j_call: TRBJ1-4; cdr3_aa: CASGWNEKLFF
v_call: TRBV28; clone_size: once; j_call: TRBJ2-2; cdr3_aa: CASSSGAMGTGELFF
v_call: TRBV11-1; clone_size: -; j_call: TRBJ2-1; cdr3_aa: CASSLKPNNEQFF
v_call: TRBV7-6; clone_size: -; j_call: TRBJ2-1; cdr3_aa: CASSLGGTTSYNEQFF
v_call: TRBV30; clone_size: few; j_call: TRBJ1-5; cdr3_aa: CAWSPTGGYQPQHF
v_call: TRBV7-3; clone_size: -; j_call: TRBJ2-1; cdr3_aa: CASSLTPAGAEQFF
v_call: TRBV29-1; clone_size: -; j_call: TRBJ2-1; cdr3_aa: CSVERVVGHNEQFF